This T cell receptor beta chain appears in the sequencing data of a study of T cells expressing NK-cell markers (dated by TCRdb to the early 2020s). In the study overall: TCR beta-chain repertoires were profiled in sorted CD3+CD56+NKG2C+, CD3+CD56+NKG2C- and CD3+CD56-NKG2C+ T-cell subsets from several donors. The libraries were sequenced on Illumina HiSeq 2000/2500, MiSeq or NextSeq, producing 2 x 150 bp reads. The eight sequenced donors were randomly selected healthy volunteers, three men and five women. Among the eight sequenced donors, seven were HCMV-seropositive and one was HCMV-seronegative. General findings and caveats noted by the study authors: In about 6 donors, the dominant CD3+CD56+NKG2C+ clonotypes were found to rank among the top 10 CD8+ clonotypes and to make up roughly 1.0-7.5% of CD8+ T cells. Whether the expanded NKG2C-expressing T cell clones were specific for HCMV antigens was left unclear. Those dominant clonotypes were again the most abundant among CD3+CD56-NKG2C+ cells in a few donors, at roughly 28.3-65%.

From the cysteine through the phenylalanine, the CDR3 covers 15 amino acids. The DNA is unrecorded. To determine HCMV serostatus, a commercial ELISA kit was used to detect HCMV-specific IgG in serum. Peripheral blood mononuclear cells were isolated from blood by Ficoll density gradient centrifugation. To note about this clonotype: The target of this receptor is not known.

For sequencing, an Illumina HiSeq 2000 was employed. TCR beta cDNA libraries were made by 5'RACE template switching that added a universal primer site and unique molecular identifiers. Synthesis of cDNA was primed from the TCR beta constant segment and was followed by two consecutive PCR amplification steps. As for the authors' bioinformatics: Reads were demultiplexed and grouped by UMI with MIGEC, and clonotypes were assembled and quantified with MiTCR. To exclude erroneous sequences, any TCR cDNA sequence not supported by at least two reads was discarded. Downstream repertoire analysis used the tcR package, and clonotypes were matched across fractions by CDR3 nucleotide sequence plus V segment. VDJmatch was used to annotate antigen specificity against VDJdb, with one amino acid substitution in CDR3 permitted. TCRdb reprocessed the reads into one record per CDR3 protein sequence, lacking DNA. The V and J calls shown here were made by TCRdb, not taken from the authors' results. The sample's records list about 150,000 distinct CDR3 sequences. Around 37% of the sample goes to the ten largest clones.

This receptor was taken from a woman in her fifties or sixties in good health. Donor details come from another sample of the same person, matched by shared clones. The V and J genes are TRBV12-3 or TRBV12-4 and TRBJ2-5; the D gene TCRdb calls, TRBD1, cannot be checked with no DNA. The specimen was blood T cells: a sorted CD56 or NKG2C T cell subset, CD4+ or CD8+ T cells, or bulk PBMC T cells (not recorded which). CDR3 sequence: CASSIGTGSPETQYF.